This TCR beta chain is drawn from a study of siplizumab effects on memory and regulatory T cells. Generated by immunoSEQ multiplex PCR, the TCRdb table keeps only in-frame clones and is missing some. The table records about 82,000 clones, about nine tenths of them present only once. V shed 4 bases and J shed 8 bases, with 11 bases lying between them. CDR1 is MNHNS and CDR2 is SASEGT in the germline V gene. CDR3 size: 12 residues. The V gene is TRBV6-1, the J gene TRBJ1-1, with D unresolved. This sequence originates from a human donor in good health. The material sequenced was Tregs sorted from blood. Written as DNA, the CDR3 is TGTGCCAGCAGTGGGGTGGCGCGGGAAGCTTTCTTT. Amino acid sequence: CASSGVAREAFF.